Listed here is a single T cell receptor (beta chain). What it recognizes is unknown. Sequence at one end of the junction differs from germline and may be a read error. Germline CDR1 reads WSHSY; CDR2 reads SAAADI. The CDR3 is 14 amino acids. This specimen comes from a study of tumor and adjacent non-tumor tissue in lung cancer. Across the study: Patients comprised about a dozen adenocarcinoma, a couple of squamous cell carcinoma and 1 small cell lung cancer.

RNA was extracted from bulk tissue without any cell sorting. More than 3 cm separated this lung sample from the edge of the tumor. TCRbeta libraries were built with three rounds of nested PCR, modified from ARM-PCR. TCRdb fed the multiplex PCR reads into MiXCR, producing one record per CDR3 protein. The table lists fewer than 100,000 distinct CDR3 sequences, more than 65% of them singletons. Study-wide points: Patients with more diverse tumor TCRs had worse survival.

This chain uses TRBV10-2 with TRBJ1-5, with D uncertain. The clonotype was recovered from a woman between 50 and 59 years old with non-small cell lung cancer. Sequencing was done on a sample of distant non-tumor lung tissue. The CDR3 nucleotides read TGCACCAGCAGTGCGGGTGGTGCGCAGCAGCCCCAGCATTTT. Its protein is CTSSAGGAQQPQHF.